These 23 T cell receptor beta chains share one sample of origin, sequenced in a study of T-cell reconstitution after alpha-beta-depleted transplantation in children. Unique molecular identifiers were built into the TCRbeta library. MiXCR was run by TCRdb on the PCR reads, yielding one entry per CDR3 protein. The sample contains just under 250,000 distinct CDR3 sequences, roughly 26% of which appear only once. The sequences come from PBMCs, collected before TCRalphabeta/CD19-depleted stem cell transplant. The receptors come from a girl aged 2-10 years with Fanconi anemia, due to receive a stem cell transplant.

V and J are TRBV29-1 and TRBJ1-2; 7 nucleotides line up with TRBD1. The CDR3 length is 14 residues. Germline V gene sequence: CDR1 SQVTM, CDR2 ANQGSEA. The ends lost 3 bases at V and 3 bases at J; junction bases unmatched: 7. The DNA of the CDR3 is TGCAGCGTTGACCGGCAGGGGGAGGACTATGGCTACACCTTC. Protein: CSVDRQGEDYGYTF.

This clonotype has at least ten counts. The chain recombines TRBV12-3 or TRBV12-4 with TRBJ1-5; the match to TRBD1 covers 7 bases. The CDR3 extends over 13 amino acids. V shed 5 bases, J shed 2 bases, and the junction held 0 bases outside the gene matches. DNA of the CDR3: TGTGCCAGCAGTGGACAGGGCAATCAGCCCCAGCATTTT. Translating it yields CASSGQGNQPQHF.

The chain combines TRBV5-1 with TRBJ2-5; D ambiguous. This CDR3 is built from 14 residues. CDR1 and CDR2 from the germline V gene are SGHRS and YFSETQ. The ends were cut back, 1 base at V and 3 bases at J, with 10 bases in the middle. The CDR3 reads CASSLNRAKETQYF. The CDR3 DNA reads TGCGCCAGCAGCTTGAACAGAGCGAAAGAGACCCAGTACTTC.

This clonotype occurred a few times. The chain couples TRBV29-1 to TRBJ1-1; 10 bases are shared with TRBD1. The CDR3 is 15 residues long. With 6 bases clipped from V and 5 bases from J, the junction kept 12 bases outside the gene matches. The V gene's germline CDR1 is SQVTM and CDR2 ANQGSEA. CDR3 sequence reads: CSVEGRQGARTEAFF. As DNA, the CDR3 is TGCAGCGTAGAGGGGAGACAGGGGGCAAGGACTGAAGCTTTCTTT.

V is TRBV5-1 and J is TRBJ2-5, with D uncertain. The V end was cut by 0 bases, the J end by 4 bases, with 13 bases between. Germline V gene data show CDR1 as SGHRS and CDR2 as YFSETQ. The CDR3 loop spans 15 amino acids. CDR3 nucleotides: TGCGCCAGCAGCTTGGTTGTCGATCCAGTAGAGACCCAGTACTTC. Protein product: CASSLVVDPVETQYF.

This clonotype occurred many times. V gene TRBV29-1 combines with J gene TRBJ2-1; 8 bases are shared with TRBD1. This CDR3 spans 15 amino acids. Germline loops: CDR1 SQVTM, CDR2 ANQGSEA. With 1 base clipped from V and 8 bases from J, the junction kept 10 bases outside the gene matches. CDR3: CSVEVAGQGNDEQFF. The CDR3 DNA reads TGCAGCGTTGAAGTAGCCGGACAGGGCAACGATGAGCAGTTCTTC.

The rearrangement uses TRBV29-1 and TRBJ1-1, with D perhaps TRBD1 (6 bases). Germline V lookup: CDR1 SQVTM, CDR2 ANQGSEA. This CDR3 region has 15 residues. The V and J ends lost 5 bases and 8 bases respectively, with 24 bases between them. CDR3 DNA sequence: TGCAGCGTTCGACATCCCCCAAACAGGGTTGACGAAGCTTTCTTT. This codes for CSVRHPPNRVDEAFF. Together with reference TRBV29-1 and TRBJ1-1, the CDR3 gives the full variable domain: SAVISQKPSRDICQRGTSLTIQCQVDSQVTMMFWYRQQPGQSLTLIATANQGSEATYESGFVIDKFPISRPNLTFSTLTVSNMSPEDSSIYLCSVRHPPNRVDEAFFGQGTRLTVV.

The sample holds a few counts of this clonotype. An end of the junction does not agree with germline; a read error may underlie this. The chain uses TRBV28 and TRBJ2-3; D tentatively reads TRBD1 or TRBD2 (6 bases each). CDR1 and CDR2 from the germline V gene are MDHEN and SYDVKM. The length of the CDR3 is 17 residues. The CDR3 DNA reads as TGTGCCAGCAGTCTATGGAGGGGGGCGAGGAGCACAGATACGCAGTATTTT. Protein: CASSLWRGARSTDTQYF. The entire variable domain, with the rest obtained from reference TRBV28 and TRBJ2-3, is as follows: DVKVTQSSRYLVKRTGEKVFLECVQDMDHENMFWYRQDPGLGLRLIYFSYDVKMKEKGDIPEGYSVSREKKERFSLILESASTNQTSMYLCASSLWRGARSTDTQYFGPGTRLTVL.

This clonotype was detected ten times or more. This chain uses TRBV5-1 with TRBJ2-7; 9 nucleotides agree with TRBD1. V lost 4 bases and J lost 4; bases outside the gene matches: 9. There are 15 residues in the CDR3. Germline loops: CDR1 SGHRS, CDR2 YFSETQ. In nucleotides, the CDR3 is TGCGCCAGCAGCCTAAGTACAGGGGGCTGGTACGAGCAGTACTTC. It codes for CASSLSTGGWYEQYF.

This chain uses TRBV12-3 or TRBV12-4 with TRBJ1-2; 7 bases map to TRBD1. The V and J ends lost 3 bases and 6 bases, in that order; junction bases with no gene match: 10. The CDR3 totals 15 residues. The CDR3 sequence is CASSFFTTGLDGYTF. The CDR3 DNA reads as TGTGCCAGCAGTTTCTTTACGACAGGGCTGGATGGCTACACCTTC.

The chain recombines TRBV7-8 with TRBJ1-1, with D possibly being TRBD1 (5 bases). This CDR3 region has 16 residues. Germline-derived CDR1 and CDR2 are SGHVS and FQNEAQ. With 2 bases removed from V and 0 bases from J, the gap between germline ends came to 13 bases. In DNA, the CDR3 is TGTGCCAGCAGCTTACCAGAAGGGACGGTGAACACTGAAGCTTTCTTT. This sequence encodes CASSLPEGTVNTEAFF.

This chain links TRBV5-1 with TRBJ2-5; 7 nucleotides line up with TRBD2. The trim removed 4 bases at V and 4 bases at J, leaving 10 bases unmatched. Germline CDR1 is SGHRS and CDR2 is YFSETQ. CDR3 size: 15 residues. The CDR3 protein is CASSLTAGTGETQYF. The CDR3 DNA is TGCGCCAGCAGCCTTACAGCGGGGACGGGAGAGACCCAGTACTTC.

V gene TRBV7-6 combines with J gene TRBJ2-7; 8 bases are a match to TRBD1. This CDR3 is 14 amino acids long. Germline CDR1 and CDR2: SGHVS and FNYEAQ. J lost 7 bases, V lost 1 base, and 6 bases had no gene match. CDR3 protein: CASSLVQGAQEQYF. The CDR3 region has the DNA TGTGCCAGCAGCTTAGTCCAGGGGGCTCAAGAGCAGTACTTC.

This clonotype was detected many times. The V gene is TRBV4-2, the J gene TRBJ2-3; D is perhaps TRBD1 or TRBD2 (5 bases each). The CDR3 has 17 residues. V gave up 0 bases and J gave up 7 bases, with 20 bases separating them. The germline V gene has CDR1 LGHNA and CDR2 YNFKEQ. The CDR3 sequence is CASSQDGAGAPNNTQYF. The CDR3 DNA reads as TGTGCCAGCAGCCAAGATGGGGCGGGTGCCCCTAACAATACGCAGTATTTT.

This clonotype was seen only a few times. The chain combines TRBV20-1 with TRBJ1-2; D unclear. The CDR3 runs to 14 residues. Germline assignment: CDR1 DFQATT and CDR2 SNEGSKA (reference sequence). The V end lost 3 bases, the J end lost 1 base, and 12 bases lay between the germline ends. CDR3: CSAREPVSNYGYTF. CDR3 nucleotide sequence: TGCAGTGCTAGGGAGCCAGTGAGTAACTATGGCTACACCTTC.

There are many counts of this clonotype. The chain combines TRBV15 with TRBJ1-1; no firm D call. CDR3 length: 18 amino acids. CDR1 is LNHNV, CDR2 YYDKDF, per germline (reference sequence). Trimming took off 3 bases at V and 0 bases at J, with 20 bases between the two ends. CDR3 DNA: TGTGCCACCAGCAGGCCCCCCGAGGAACAACGCATGAACACTGAAGCTTTCTTT. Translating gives CATSRPPEEQRMNTEAFF.

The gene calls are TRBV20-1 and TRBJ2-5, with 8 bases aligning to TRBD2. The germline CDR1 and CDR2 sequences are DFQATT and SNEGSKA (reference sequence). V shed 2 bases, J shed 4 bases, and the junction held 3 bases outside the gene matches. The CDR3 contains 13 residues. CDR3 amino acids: CSARPSGRETQYF. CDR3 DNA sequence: TGCAGTGCTAGACCCAGCGGGAGAGAGACCCAGTACTTC.

CDR3 nucleotides: TGCAGTGCAAGCGGTCCATCCCAGTTCTTC. Protein product: CSASGPSQFF. This sequence joins TRBV20-1 and TRBJ2-1, with a weak D call TRBD2 (5 bases). Germline-derived CDR1 and CDR2 are DFQATT and SNEGSKA (reference sequence). The CDR3 has 10 amino acids. Trimming took off 6 bases at V and 13 bases at J, with 13 bases between the two ends.

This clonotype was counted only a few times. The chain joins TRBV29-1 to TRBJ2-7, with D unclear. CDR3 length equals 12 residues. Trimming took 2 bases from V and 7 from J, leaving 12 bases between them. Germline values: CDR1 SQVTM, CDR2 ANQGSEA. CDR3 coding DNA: TGCAGCGTTGAACAGACCCCGAGGGAGCAGTACTTC. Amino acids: CSVEQTPREQYF.

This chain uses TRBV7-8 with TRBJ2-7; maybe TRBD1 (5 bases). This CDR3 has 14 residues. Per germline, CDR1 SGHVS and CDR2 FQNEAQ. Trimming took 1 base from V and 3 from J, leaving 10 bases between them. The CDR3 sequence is CASSLGVRDYEQYF. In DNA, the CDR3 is TGTGCCAGCAGCTTAGGTGTCAGGGACTACGAGCAGTACTTC.

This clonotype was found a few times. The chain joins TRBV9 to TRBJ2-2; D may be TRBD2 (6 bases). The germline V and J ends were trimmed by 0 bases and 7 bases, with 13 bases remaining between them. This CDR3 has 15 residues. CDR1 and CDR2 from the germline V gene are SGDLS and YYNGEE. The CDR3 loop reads CASSVGRVTHGELFF. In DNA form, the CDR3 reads TGTGCCAGCAGCGTAGGGAGGGTTACCCACGGGGAGCTGTTTTTT.

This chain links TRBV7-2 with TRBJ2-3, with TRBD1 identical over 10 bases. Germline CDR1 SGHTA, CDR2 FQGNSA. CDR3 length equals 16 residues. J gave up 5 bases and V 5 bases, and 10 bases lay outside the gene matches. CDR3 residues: CASSPHRDRGIDTQYF. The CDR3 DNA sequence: TGTGCCAGCAGCCCACACCGGGACAGGGGAATAGATACGCAGTATTTT. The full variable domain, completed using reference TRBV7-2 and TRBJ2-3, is GAGVSQSPSNKVTEKGKDVELRCDPISGHTALYWYRQSLGQGLEFLIYFQGNSAPDKSGLPSDRFSAERTGGSVSTLTIQRTQQEDSAVYLCASSPHRDRGIDTQYFGPGTRLTVL.

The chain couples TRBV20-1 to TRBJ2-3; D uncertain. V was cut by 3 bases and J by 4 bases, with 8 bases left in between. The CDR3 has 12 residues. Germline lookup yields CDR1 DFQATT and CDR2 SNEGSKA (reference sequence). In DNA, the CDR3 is TGCAGTGCTAGCCCCCCGCCAGATACGCAGTATTTT. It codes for CSASPPPDTQYF.